These 16 T cell receptor beta chains were sequenced from one sample in a study of blood T cell repertoires in COVID-19. Assay used: immunoSEQ multiplex PCR; TCRdb lists only in-frame clones, some missing. The table includes roughly 280,000 clones, 80% to 90% detected once. The sequenced material came from peripheral blood. Receptors originate from a woman in her seventies with acute or convalescent COVID-19.

This sequence joins TRBV24-1 and TRBJ2-2; D remains unclear. The CDR3 spans 13 residues. V was pared by 4 bases and J by 3 bases, with 5 bases between. Germline CDR1 reads KGHDR; CDR2 reads SFDVKD. The CDR3 DNA sequence: TGTGCCACCAGTGACTCTTACACCGGGGAGCTGTTTTTT. Its translation: CATSDSYTGELFF.

V is TRBV27 and J is TRBJ1-1, with TRBD1 identical over 9 bases. The V and J ends lost 6 bases and 1 base, in that order; junction bases with no gene match: 9. CDR1 is MNHEY, CDR2 SMNVEV, per germline (reference sequence). This CDR3 region has 16 residues. DNA of the CDR3: TGTGCCAGCAGCGGGGGCCCGGACAGGGGGAACACTGAAGCTTTCTTT. This gives the protein CASSGGPDRGNTEAFF.

The V gene is TRBV2, the J gene TRBJ1-4; the match to TRBD1 covers 8 bases. This CDR3 region has 15 residues. J lost 4 bases, V lost 9 bases, and 10 bases had no gene match. Germline V gene data show CDR1 as SNHLY and CDR2 as FYNNEI. The CDR3, as DNA: TGTGCCAGTGCCGTACCAGGGGGCGGTAATGAAAAACTGTTTTTT. This encodes CASAVPGGGNEKLFF.

Concerning this clone: The sample has other DNA sequences that encode this CDR3 too. The rearrangement uses TRBV19 and TRBJ1-2, with 8 bases aligning to TRBD1. V shed 5 bases, J shed 2 bases, and the junction held 10 bases outside the gene matches. The germline gives CDR1 LNHDA, CDR2 SQIVND (reference sequence). This CDR3 region has 16 residues. The DNA of the CDR3 is TGTGCCAGTAGTCCCCCCCGACAGGGGAAAAACTATGGCTACACCTTC. This gives the protein CASSPPRQGKNYGYTF.

This clone was observed a handful of times. This chain connects TRBV24-1 to TRBJ1-3; the match to TRBD1 covers 11 bases. The germline V gene has CDR1 KGHDR and CDR2 SFDVKD. The J segment lost 0 bases and the V segment lost 8 bases, leaving 14 bases of the junction unmatched. The CDR3 contains 19 residues. CDR3: CATTLRDRGNGSSGNTIYF. CDR3 in DNA: TGTGCCACCACCCTCCGGGACAGGGGGAACGGGAGCTCTGGAAACACCATATATTTT.

This chain links TRBV30 with TRBJ2-4; tentative D call: TRBD1 (6 bases). Trimming left V 0 bases short and J 9 bases short, with 6 bases between. The CDR3 contains 11 residues. Looked up from germline, CDR1 is GTSNPN and CDR2 is SVGIG (reference sequence). The CDR3 sequence is CAWSVGGIQYF. Here the CDR3 DNA reads TGTGCCTGGAGTGTAGGGGGCATTCAGTACTTC.

A note on this clone: The sample has other DNA sequences that encode this CDR3 too. The V and J genes are TRBV7-9 and TRBJ1-1; no firm D call. The germline V and J ends were trimmed by 1 base and 8 bases, with 5 bases remaining between them. This CDR3 is built from 11 residues. Germline V gene lookup returns CDR1 SEHNR and CDR2 FQNEAQ (reference sequence). In nucleotides, the CDR3 is TGTGCCAGCAGCTTAGTCTCGGAAGCTTTCTTT. Translated, it gives CASSLVSEAFF.

This clone has only one observation. The chain recombines TRBV9 with TRBJ2-5; 7 nucleotides align to TRBD1. This CDR3 region has 15 residues. With 3 bases clipped from V and 4 bases from J, the junction kept 9 bases outside the gene matches. Germline V gene sequence: CDR1 SGDLS, CDR2 YYNGEE. The chain's CDR3 is CASSAGTVRGETQYF. Written as DNA, the CDR3 is TGTGCCAGCAGCGCCGGGACAGTGAGGGGAGAGACCCAGTACTTC.

The chain joins TRBV2 to TRBJ2-5, with 8 bases fitting TRBD2. CDR1 SNHLY and CDR2 FYNNEI come from the germline V gene. The CDR3 length is 16 residues. V lost 3 bases to trimming and J lost 5 bases; unmatched junction nucleotides: 11. The DNA for the CDR3 is TGTGCCAGCAGTGAGGAGGCTATGCGGGGGGCCGAGACCCAGTACTTC. This codes for CASSEEAMRGAETQYF. Drawing the rest from reference TRBV2 and TRBJ2-5, the complete variable domain is EPEVTQTPSHQVTQMGQEVILRCVPISNHLYFYWYRQILGQKVEFLVSFYNNEISEKSEIFDDQFSVERPDGSNFTLKIRSTKLEDSAMYFCASSEEAMRGAETQYFGPGTRLLVL.

The V call is TRBV7-9, the J call TRBJ2-2, with unresolved D. Germline CDR1 SEHNR, CDR2 FQNEAQ (reference sequence). The CDR3 sequence is 14 residues long. V lost 8 bases and J 0 bases, leaving 10 bases between the germline ends. The CDR3 protein is CASERVANTGELFF. CDR3 sequence (DNA): TGTGCCAGCGAACGGGTCGCGAACACCGGGGAGCTGTTTTTT.

V usage is TRBV27 and J usage is TRBJ2-2; 13 bases match TRBD2. J was trimmed by 7 bases and V by 2 bases; bases with no gene match: 1. This CDR3 has 15 residues. Germline V gene lookup returns CDR1 MNHEY and CDR2 SMNVEV (reference sequence). In nucleotides, the CDR3 is TGTGCCAGCAGTTTACGACTAGCGGGGGGCGGGGAGCTGTTTTTT. It translates to CASSLRLAGGGELFF.

This sequence joins TRBV10-3 and TRBJ1-2; D remains ambiguous. This CDR3 has 12 residues. Looked up from germline, CDR1 is ENHRY and CDR2 is SYGVKD. Trimming stripped 3 bases from V and 2 bases from J, with 4 bases between. The CDR3 loop is CAISDGNYGYTF. The CDR3 DNA is TGTGCCATCAGTGACGGGAACTATGGCTACACCTTC.

The rearrangement joins TRBV5-1 to TRBJ1-3; D may be TRBD1 (6 bases). The CDR3 length is 14 residues. The V end lost 2 bases, the J end lost 4 bases, and 10 bases lay between the germline ends. The germline CDR1 and CDR2 sequences are SGHRS and YFSETQ. The CDR3 bases are TGCGCCAGCAGCTTCGACAGGACCGGAAACACCATATATTTT. It encodes CASSFDRTGNTIYF.

The rearrangement joins TRBV5-6 to TRBJ1-6; D is uncertain. V lost 4 bases and J 7 bases, leaving 15 bases between the germline ends. This CDR3 has 15 amino acids. Germline CDR1 and CDR2: SGHDT and YYEEEE. CDR3 loop: CASSPTGRRNSPLHF. CDR3 sequence (DNA): TGTGCCAGCAGCCCCACCGGCAGGCGAAATTCACCCCTCCACTTT.

The gene calls are TRBV12-5 and TRBJ1-5, with D possibly being TRBD1 (5 bases). This CDR3 has 13 amino acids. The germline gives CDR1 LGHNT, CDR2 FRNRAP. With 2 bases removed from V and 6 bases from J, the gap between germline ends came to 8 bases. In DNA, the CDR3 is TGTGCTAGTGGTTTGCCAGGGCCTCAGCCCCAGCATTTT. It yields the protein CASGLPGPQPQHF. Based on the CDR3 plus reference TRBV12-5 and TRBJ1-5, the full variable domain is DARVTQTPRHKVTEMGQEVTMRCQPILGHNTVFWYRQTMMQGLELLAYFRNRAPLDDSGMPKDRFSAEMPDATLATLKIQPSEPRDSAVYFCASGLPGPQPQHFGDGTRLSIL.

V gene TRBV19 combines with J gene TRBJ1-2; D ambiguous. The germline V gene has CDR1 LNHDA and CDR2 SQIVND (reference sequence). V gave up 3 bases and J gave up 4 bases, with 12 bases separating them. CDR3 length: 14 residues. The CDR3 region is CASSMAAGLYGYTF. The CDR3 region has the DNA TGTGCCAGTAGTATGGCCGCAGGCCTCTATGGCTACACCTTC.